This T cell receptor beta chain comes out of a study of cytomegalovirus exposure and HLA in healthy donors. V was shortened by 6 bases and J by 1 base, with 15 bases between the two germline ends. Germline V CDR1 and CDR2: MDHEN, SYDVKM. The CDR3 loop spans 15 amino acids. Notes on this clone: Its specificity is unknown.

Donors likely had unrecorded immune exposures despite being nominally healthy when sampled. Notes on the study in general: Later analysis identified a missense DCLRE1C variant that was linked to TCR beta V- and J-gene trimming. One cluster of highly shared sequence variants probably arose as a sequencing artifact.

The PCR made use of 60 Vbeta and 13 Jbeta primers. The table came from immunoSEQ multiplex PCR; TCRdb's copy has only in-frame clones and leaves some out. The table has some 100,000 clones, 55% to 85% seen once. The receptor was isolated from a woman in her late teens or twenties in good health and CMV-seropositive. The sample was PBMCs. The chain couples TRBV28 to TRBJ1-1; D remains unclear. In DNA, the CDR3 is TGTGCCAGCAGCAGGAAATTAAAACAGAACACTGAAGCTTTCTTT. It encodes CASSRKLKQNTEAFF.